This TCR beta chain was obtained from a study of cytomegalovirus exposure and HLA in healthy donors. Background on the study: A subsequent analysis reported that the roughly 120 validation repertoires were produced on the same platform that had also been used for the roughly 710 first-cohort repertoires. Regarding the study as a whole: The dataset shows that most TCR sequences were rare, while some public TCRs occurred in many donors.

Concerning this clone: The antigen remains unidentified.

After removal of 0 bases from V and 1 base from J, the junction contained 9 bases not matched to a gene. This CDR3 spans 17 amino acids. Germline V gives CDR1 SSHAT, CDR2 FNYEAQ (reference sequence). Sequencing was performed with immunoSEQ multiplex PCR; in TCRdb, only in-frame clones are kept and a portion is missing. The data contain 200,000 or so clones, roughly 84% of them singletons. The chain links TRBV7-7 to TRBJ2-7; TRBD1 matches at 7 bases. This clonotype was obtained from a woman under 30 in good health and CMV-seropositive. Specimen: PBMCs. The CDR3 sequence: CASSLAVGRGISYEQYF. CDR3 bases: TGTGCCAGCAGCTTAGCGGTTGGCAGGGGGATATCCTACGAGCAGTACTTC.